This is a list of T cell receptor beta chains from one sample in a study of T cell responses to AZD1222 COVID-19 vaccine. Here immunoSEQ multiplex PCR was the method, and the copy in TCRdb shows in-frame clones only, minus some. The sample yields some 130,000 clones, 75% to 90% seen once. This specimen consisted of peripheral blood, obtained on day 0 of AZD1222 vaccination. These receptors were obtained from an adult in good health. CDR3s include the opening cysteine and the closing phenylalanine or tryptophan. The D gene is left open where the match is weak. Rows give clone size only sometimes, using once, few, many, or a class for an expanded clone.

>NA|13|NA|TRBV30|TRBJ2-5
TGTGCCTGGAAGGTTCAGGCTGAAGAGACCCAGTACTTC
CAWKVQAEETQYF
>once|16|TRBD1|TRBV2|TRBJ2-3
TGTGCCAGCAGTCGACAGGGGGCGCGGAGCACAGATACGCAGTATTTT
CASSRQGARSTDTQYF
>NA|15|NA|TRBV30|TRBJ1-6
TGTGCCTGGATGGCGGTGGGCTCCTATAATTCACCCCTCCACTTT
CAWMAVGSYNSPLHF
>NA|13|NA|TRBV28|TRBJ1-1
TGTGCCAGCAGGCTACAGGGGAACACTGAAGCTTTCTTT
CASRLQGNTEAFF
>NA|15|NA|TRBV6-5|TRBJ1-3
TGTGCCAGCAGCCTTTCGACAGGCTCTGGAAACACCATATATTTT
CASSLSTGSGNTIYF
>NA|13|NA|TRBV6-5|TRBJ1-1
TGTGCCAGCCGCCCTGGGGGACACACTGAAGCTTTCTTT
CASRPGGHTEAFF
>NA|15|NA|TRBV5-1|TRBJ1-3
TGCGCCAGCAGCCTTGACGGAACTTCAGGAAACACCATATATTTT
CASSLDGTSGNTIYF
>NA|11|TRBD1|TRBV29-1|TRBJ2-5
TGCAGCGTAGGGACAGGGGGTACCCAGTACTTC
CSVGTGGTQYF
>NA|14|NA|TRBV5-1|TRBJ1-2
TGCGCCAGCAGCGGGGGCCGAGGGAACTATGGCTACACCTTC
CASSGGRGNYGYTF
>NA|17|TRBD1|TRBV19|TRBJ2-2
TGTGCCAGTAGTATTGGGGGGCAGGGGGCAGACACCGGGGAGCTGTTTTTT
CASSIGGQGADTGELFF
>NA|15|NA|TRBV6-5|TRBJ1-1
TGTGCCAGCAGTCCGACACGGGGGCCGAACACTGAAGCTTTCTTT
CASSPTRGPNTEAFF
>NA|13|NA|TRBV2|TRBJ2-3
TGTGCCACCGGGACTCAGCAACATCAGACGCAGTATTTT
CATGTQQHQTQYF
>NA|15|TRBD1|TRBV7-9|TRBJ2-5
TGTGCCAGCAGCACCCGACAGGGGCCGGGGGAGACCCAGTACTTC
CASSTRQGPGETQYF
>NA|15|NA|TRBV2|TRBJ2-2
TGTGCCAGCAGTGAAGCCCTGGGGCACACCGGGGAGCTGTTTTTT
CASSEALGHTGELFF
>NA|13|TRBD1|TRBV7-9|TRBJ1-1
TGTGCCAGCAGCTATACCGGGACAGGTCTAACTTTCTTT
CASSYTGTGLTFF
>NA|15|TRBD1|TRBV30|TRBJ1-3
TGTGCCTGGAGTGCAACAGGGGCCACCGGAAACACCATATATTTT
CAWSATGATGNTIYF
>NA|14|TRBD1|TRBV28|TRBJ1-4
TGTGCCTCAGAGAAGGACAGGGGTTATGAAAAACTGTTTTTT
CASEKDRGYEKLFF